Listed here is a single T cell receptor (beta chain). The sample comes from a study of long-term antiretroviral therapy in people with HIV. CDR1 and CDR2 (germline): SGDLS, YYNGEE. The CDR3 contains 15 residues. The ends were cut back, 0 bases at V and 4 bases at J, with 10 bases in the middle. At survey level, the immunoSEQ assay was run in its v3.0 version. The repertoire was sequenced with immunoSEQ multiplex PCR; TCRdb's copy has only in-frame clones and lacks some. Altogether about 25,000 clones are present, 65% to 85% being singletons, with the ten largest covering roughly 10%. This chain uses TRBV9 with TRBJ2-2, with D perhaps TRBD1 (6 bases). The source is a young man with HIV. The starting material was unsorted PBMCs, obtained 2.1 years after starting antiretroviral therapy. CDR3 DNA: TGTGCCAGCAGCGTAGTGGGGGCTCTCACCGGGGAGCTGTTTTTT. It specifies CASSVVGALTGELFF.